There are a few counts of the clone carrying this T cell receptor beta chain. The antigen is not known. In germline, CDR1 is LNHNV, CDR2 YYDKDF (reference sequence). The CDR3 runs to 18 residues. Trimming removed 0 bases at V and 0 bases at J, with 18 bases between. This specimen comes from a study of cytomegalovirus exposure and HLA in healthy donors. Study-wide findings and caveats: The TCR clusters that emerged in the first cohort tended, a later analysis found, to co-occur in the roughly 120 validation repertoires. Altogether, 150 to 200 TCR beta chains were recorded as cytomegalovirus-associated. Both high specificity and high sensitivity reportedly marked the classifier's diagnosis of cytomegalovirus status.

Sequencing was performed with immunoSEQ multiplex PCR; in TCRdb, only in-frame clones are kept and a portion is missing. The sample holds about 90,000 clones; around 82% are singletons and the top ten take 9.5% to 13%. The sample taken for sequencing was PBMCs. The chain has TRBV15 and TRBJ2-7, with unresolved D. The receptor was isolated from a woman aged 18-29 years in good health and CMV-seropositive. The CDR3 DNA is TGTGCCACCAGCAGAGATCCAGGTGGGCAGGTGACCTCCTACGAGCAGTACTTC. This sequence encodes CATSRDPGGQVTSYEQYF. The full variable domain, its missing parts supplied by reference TRBV15 and TRBJ2-7, is DAMVIQNPRYQVTQFGKPVTLSCSQTLNHNVMYWYQQKSSQAPKLLFHYYDKDFNNEADTPDNFQSRRPNTSFCFLDIRSPGLGDTAMYLCATSRDPGGQVTSYEQYFGPGTRLTVT.